The 20 T cell receptor beta chains reported below all come from one sample, sequenced in a study of monozygotic twins with inflammatory bowel disease. TCRdb reprocessed the 5' RACE reads, with one entry per CDR3 protein and no DNA. This table lists 350,000 to 500,000 distinct CDR3 sequences. Sample: blood. The source of these receptors is a human donor with ulcerative colitis or Crohn's disease, or a healthy co-twin of an affected twin (not recorded which).

This sequence joins TRBV29-1 and TRBJ2-1; with no DNA, the TCRdb D assignment of TRBD2 cannot be verified. Per germline, CDR1 SQVTM and CDR2 ANQGSEA. The CDR3 spans 18 residues. CDR3: CSVTGLAGAGASYNEQFF.

This chain joins TRBV29-1 and TRBJ2-7. The CDR3 runs to 12 residues. Germline loops: CDR1 SQVTM, CDR2 ANQGSEA. CDR3 loop: CSVVASAYEQYF.

The genes are TRBV12-3 or TRBV12-4 and TRBJ2-2. This CDR3 contains 14 residues. CDR3 sequence: CASSLTVFGGELFF.

The chain's CDR3 is CASRETSGRARGNEQYF. The chain employs TRBV5-1 and TRBJ2-7; without DNA, the TCRdb call of TRBD2 cannot be checked. The CDR3 is 17 residues long. In germline, CDR1 is SGHRS, CDR2 YFSETQ.

The J gene is TRBJ1-1, the V gene TRBV5-1; TCRdb outputs TRBD1, but without DNA this stays unchecked. The CDR3 extends over 14 amino acids. Germline CDR1 and CDR2: SGHRS and YFSETQ. The CDR3 sequence: CASRKGAQGAEAFF.

This sequence joins TRBV20-1 and TRBJ2-4; TCRdb designates TRBD1, a call that cannot be tested without DNA. The CDR3 loop spans 14 amino acids. From germline, CDR1 is DFQATT and CDR2 SNEGSKA (reference sequence). CDR3 amino acids: CSATGTSGKNIQYF.

The chain employs TRBV7-9 and TRBJ2-1; as DNA is missing, the TRBD1 call by TCRdb cannot be tested. Germline loops: CDR1 SEHNR, CDR2 FQNEAQ (reference sequence). The CDR3 is 14 residues long. This chain's CDR3 is CASTPGVSYNEQFF.

The rearrangement joins TRBV28 to TRBJ1-1; the D call of TRBD1 rests on TCRdb alone, since no DNA is present to check it. Looked up from germline, CDR1 is MDHEN and CDR2 is SYDVKM. The CDR3 is 15 residues long. Here the CDR3 reads CASSFGQPGNTEAFF.

V usage is TRBV4-3 and J usage is TRBJ2-7. The CDR3 length is 14 residues. Germline CDR1 LGHNA, CDR2 YSLEER. The CDR3 is CASSQDPPPGEQYF.

The V call is TRBV6-2 or TRBV6-3, the J call TRBJ2-3; without DNA, the TCRdb call of TRBD2 cannot be checked. Germline V gene data show CDR1 as MNHEY and CDR2 as SVGEGT. This CDR3 comprises 14 residues. The CDR3 here is CASSKGGWPDTQYF.

V usage is TRBV7-2 and J usage is TRBJ2-7. The germline V gene has CDR1 SGHTA and CDR2 FQGNSA. The length of the CDR3 is 13 residues. The CDR3 here is CASSLAFGYEQYF.

This chain joins TRBV10-2 and TRBJ2-7; TCRdb indicates TRBD1, and absent DNA this call remains unverified. The CDR3 is 12 amino acids. Germline CDR1 WSHSY, CDR2 SAAADI. CDR3: CASLEGAYEQYF.

The chain uses TRBV19 and TRBJ1-2. Germline V gene sequence: CDR1 LNHDA, CDR2 SQIVND (reference sequence). The length of the CDR3 is 17 residues. CDR3: CASSTSGNRVMNYGYTF.

This CDR3 reads CSVGELADSPLHF. The chain joins TRBV29-1 to TRBJ1-6. The V gene's germline CDR1 is SQVTM and CDR2 ANQGSEA. The CDR3 is 13 residues long.

The genes are TRBV12-3 or TRBV12-4 and TRBJ2-5; no DNA is available, so the TRBD2 call from TCRdb remains unchecked. This CDR3 spans 14 amino acids. The CDR3 reads CASSLGGPGVTQYF.

The genes are TRBV5-1 and TRBJ1-1; without DNA, the TCRdb call of TRBD1 cannot be checked. From germline, CDR1 is SGHRS and CDR2 YFSETQ. The CDR3 runs to 15 residues. The CDR3 protein is CASSRKTGDHTEAFF.

The chain is built from TRBV5-4 and TRBJ1-1; TCRdb outputs TRBD1, but without DNA this stays unchecked. In germline, CDR1 is SGHNT, CDR2 YYREEE (reference sequence). This CDR3 is built from 14 residues. CDR3 loop: CASSTRGGITEAFF.

The chain is built from TRBV4-3 and TRBJ2-7; TCRdb lists TRBD1, though no DNA is available to test this call. Looked up from germline, CDR1 is LGHNA and CDR2 is YSLEER. The CDR3 runs to 16 residues. The CDR3: CASSQGYGLPGSGQYF.

This sequence joins TRBV11-2 and TRBJ2-7. CDR1 and CDR2 from the germline V gene are SGHAT and FQNNGV. The CDR3 length is 13 residues. The chain's CDR3 is CASSLSPIYEQYF.

The chain couples TRBV19 to TRBJ2-1; TCRdb lists TRBD1, though no DNA is available to test this call. The CDR3 covers 19 residues. CDR1 LNHDA and CDR2 SQIVND come from the germline V gene (reference sequence). The CDR3 spells CASSIMGGTGTGMNNEQFF.